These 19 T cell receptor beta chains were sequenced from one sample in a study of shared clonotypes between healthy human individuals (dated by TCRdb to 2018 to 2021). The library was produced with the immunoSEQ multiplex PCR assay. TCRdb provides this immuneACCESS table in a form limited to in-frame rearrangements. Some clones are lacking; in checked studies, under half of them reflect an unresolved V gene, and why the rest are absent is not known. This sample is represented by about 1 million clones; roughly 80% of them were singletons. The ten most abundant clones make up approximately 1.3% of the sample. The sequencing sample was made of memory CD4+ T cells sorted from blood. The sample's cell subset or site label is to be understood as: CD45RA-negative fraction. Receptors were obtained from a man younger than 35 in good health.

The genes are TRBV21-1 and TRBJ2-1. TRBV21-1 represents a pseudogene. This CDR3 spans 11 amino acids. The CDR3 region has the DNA TGTGCCAGCAGCAAAGCTAGGGTGGGGTTCTTC. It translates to CASSKARVGFF.

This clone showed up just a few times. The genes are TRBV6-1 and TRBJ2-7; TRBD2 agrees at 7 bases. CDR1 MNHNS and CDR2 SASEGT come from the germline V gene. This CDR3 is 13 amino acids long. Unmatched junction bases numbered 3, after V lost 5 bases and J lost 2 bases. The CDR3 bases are TGTGCCAGCAGTCTAGCGGCAACCTACGAGCAGTACTTC. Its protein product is CASSLAATYEQYF.

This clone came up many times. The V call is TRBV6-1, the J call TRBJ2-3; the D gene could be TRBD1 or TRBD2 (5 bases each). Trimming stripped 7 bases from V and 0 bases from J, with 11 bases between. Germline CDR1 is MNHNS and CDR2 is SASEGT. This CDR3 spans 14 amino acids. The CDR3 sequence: CASNRDGSTDTQYF. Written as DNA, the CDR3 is TGTGCCAGCAATAGGGACGGTAGCACAGATACGCAGTATTTT.

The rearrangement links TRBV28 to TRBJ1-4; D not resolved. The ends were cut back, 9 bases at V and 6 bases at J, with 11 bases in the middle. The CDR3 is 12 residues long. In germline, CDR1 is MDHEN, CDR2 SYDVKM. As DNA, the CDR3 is TGTGCCAGTTCTTTACCTCATGAAAAACTGTTTTTT. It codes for CASSLPHEKLFF.

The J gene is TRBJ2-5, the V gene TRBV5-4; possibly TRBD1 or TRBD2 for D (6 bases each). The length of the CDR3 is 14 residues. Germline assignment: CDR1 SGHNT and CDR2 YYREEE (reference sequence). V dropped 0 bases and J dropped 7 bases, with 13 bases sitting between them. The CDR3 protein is CASSLGGALGTQYF. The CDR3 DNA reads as TGTGCCAGCAGCTTGGGGGGGGCCCTGGGGACCCAGTACTTC.

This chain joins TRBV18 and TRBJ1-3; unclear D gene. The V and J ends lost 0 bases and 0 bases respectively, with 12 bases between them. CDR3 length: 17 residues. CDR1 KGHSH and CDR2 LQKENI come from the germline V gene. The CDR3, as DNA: TGTGCCAGCTCACCACCGGTCGGCAAGAGCTCTGGAAACACCATATATTTT. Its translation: CASSPPVGKSSGNTIYF.

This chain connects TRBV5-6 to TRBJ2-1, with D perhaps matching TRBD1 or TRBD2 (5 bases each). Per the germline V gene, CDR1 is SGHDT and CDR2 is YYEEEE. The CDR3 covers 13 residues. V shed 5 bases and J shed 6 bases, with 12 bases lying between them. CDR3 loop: CASRGRAFNEQFF. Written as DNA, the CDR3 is TGTGCCAGCAGGGGACGCGCTTTCAATGAGCAGTTCTTC.

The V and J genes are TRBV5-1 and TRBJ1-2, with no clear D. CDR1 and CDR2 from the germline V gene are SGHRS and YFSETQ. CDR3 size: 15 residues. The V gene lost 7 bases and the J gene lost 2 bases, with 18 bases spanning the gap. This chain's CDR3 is CASALQPAANYGYTF. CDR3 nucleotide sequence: TGCGCCAGCGCGCTTCAACCGGCAGCAAACTATGGCTACACCTTC.

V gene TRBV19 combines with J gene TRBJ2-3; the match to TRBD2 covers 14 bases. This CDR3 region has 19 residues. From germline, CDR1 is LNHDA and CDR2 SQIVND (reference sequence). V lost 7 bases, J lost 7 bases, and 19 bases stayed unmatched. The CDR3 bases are TGTGCCAGTAACTCAGGACTAGCGGGAGGCCGGATGGGTTCTAATACGCAGTATTTT. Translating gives CASNSGLAGGRMGSNTQYF.

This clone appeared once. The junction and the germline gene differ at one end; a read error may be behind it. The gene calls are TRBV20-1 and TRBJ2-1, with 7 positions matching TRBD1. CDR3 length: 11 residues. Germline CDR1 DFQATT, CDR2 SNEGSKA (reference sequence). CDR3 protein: CSATEGAEVIF. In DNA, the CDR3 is TGCAGTGCTACCGAGGGGGCGGAGGTGATCTTC.

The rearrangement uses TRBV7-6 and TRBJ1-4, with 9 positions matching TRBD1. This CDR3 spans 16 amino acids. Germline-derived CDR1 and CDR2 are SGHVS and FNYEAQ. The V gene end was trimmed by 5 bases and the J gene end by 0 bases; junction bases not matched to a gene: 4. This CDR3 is CASSPGQGATNEKLFF. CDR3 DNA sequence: TGTGCCAGCAGCCCGGGACAGGGAGCAACTAATGAAAAACTGTTTTTT.

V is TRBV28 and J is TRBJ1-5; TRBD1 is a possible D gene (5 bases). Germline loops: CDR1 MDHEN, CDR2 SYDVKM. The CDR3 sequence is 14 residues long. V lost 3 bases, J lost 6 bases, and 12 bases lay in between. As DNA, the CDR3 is TGTGCCAGCAGTTTTGTGGGGGATGGTCAGCCCCAGCATTTT. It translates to CASSFVGDGQPQHF. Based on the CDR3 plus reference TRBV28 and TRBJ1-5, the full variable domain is DVKVTQSSRYLVKRTGEKVFLECVQDMDHENMFWYRQDPGLGLRLIYFSYDVKMKEKGDIPEGYSVSREKKERFSLILESASTNQTSMYLCASSFVGDGQPQHFGDGTRLSIL.

CDR3 nucleotide sequence: TGTGCCAGCAGCTTGGGGCTAGCGGGAGGGCCTGTAGAGACCCAGTACTTC. Its translation is CASSLGLAGGPVETQYF. The rearrangement links TRBV7-9 to TRBJ2-5, with TRBD2 matching over 12 bases. V shed 3 bases, J shed 4 bases, and the junction held 9 bases outside the gene matches. Germline CDR1 reads SEHNR; CDR2 reads FQNEAQ (reference sequence). The CDR3 spans 17 residues.

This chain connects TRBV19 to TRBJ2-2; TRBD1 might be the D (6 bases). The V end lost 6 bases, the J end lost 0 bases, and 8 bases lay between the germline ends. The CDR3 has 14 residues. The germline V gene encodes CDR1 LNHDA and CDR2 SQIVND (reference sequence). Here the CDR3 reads CASRNRANTGELFF. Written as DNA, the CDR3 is TGTGCCAGTAGAAACAGGGCGAACACCGGGGAGCTGTTTTTT.

CDR3 DNA sequence: TGTGCCAGCAGCTTTTCCCGGGGGCGCAATTCGGGAAACACCATATATTTT. Its protein product is CASSFSRGRNSGNTIYF. The V call is TRBV5-4, the J call TRBJ1-3, with D maybe TRBD1 (6 bases). CDR3 length: 17 residues. Germline V lookup: CDR1 SGHNT, CDR2 YYREEE (reference sequence). V was clipped by 2 bases and J by 4 bases, with 19 bases between them.

The CDR3: CASSYSDIGSPLHF. In DNA, the CDR3 is TGTGCCAGCAGTTACTCGGACATAGGATCACCCCTCCACTTT. The V call is TRBV6-5, the J call TRBJ1-6; a weak D match, TRBD1 (5 bases). Germline V lookup: CDR1 MNHEY, CDR2 SVGAGI. Trimming took off 0 bases at V and 10 bases at J, with 10 bases between the two ends. This CDR3 spans 14 amino acids.

The CDR3 loop is CASSLEPGGEETQYF. The CDR3 DNA sequence: TGTGCCAGCAGCTTGGAACCGGGGGGGGAGGAGACCCAGTACTTC. The J gene is TRBJ2-5, the V gene TRBV5-4, with 8 positions matching TRBD2. This CDR3 region has 15 residues. Trimming at V came to 0 bases and at J to 5 bases, leaving 6 bases not matched to a gene. Germline V gene data show CDR1 as SGHNT and CDR2 as YYREEE (reference sequence).

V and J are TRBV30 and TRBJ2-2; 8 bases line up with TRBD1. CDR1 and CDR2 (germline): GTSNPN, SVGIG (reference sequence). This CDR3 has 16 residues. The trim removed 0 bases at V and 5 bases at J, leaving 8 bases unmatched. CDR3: CAWSVAGRGQTGELFF. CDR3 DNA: TGTGCCTGGAGTGTAGCCGGCAGGGGGCAAACCGGGGAGCTGTTTTTT.

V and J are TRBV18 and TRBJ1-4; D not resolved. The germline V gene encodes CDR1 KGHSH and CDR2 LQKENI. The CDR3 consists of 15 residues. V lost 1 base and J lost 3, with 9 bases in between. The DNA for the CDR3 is TGTGCCAGCTCACCACTCCGGGCGCCTAATGAAAAACTGTTTTTT. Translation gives CASSPLRAPNEKLFF. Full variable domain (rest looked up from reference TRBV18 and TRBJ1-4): NAGVMQNPRHLVRRRGQEARLRCSPMKGHSHVYWYRQLPEEGLKFMVYLQKENIIDESGMPKERFSAEFPKEGPSILRIQQVVRGDSAAYFCASSPLRAPNEKLFFGSGTQLSVL.